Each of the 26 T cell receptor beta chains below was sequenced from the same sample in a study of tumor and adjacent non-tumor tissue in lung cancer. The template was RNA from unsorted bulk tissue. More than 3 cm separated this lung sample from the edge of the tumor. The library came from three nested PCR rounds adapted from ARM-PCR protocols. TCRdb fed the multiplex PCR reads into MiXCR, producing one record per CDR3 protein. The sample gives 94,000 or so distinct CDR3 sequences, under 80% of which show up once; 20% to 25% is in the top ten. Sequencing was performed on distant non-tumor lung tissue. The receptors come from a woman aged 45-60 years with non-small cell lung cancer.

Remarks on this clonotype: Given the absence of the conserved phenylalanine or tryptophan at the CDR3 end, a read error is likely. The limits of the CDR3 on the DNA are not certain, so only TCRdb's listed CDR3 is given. CDR3 in amino acids: CVSKWDRDPSYEQYL. This sequence joins TRBV6-5 and TRBJ2-7; TRBD1, the table's D call, lacks a check against the DNA. The CDR3 is made up of 15 amino acids, end residues included. Germline assignment: CDR1 MNHEY and CDR2 SVGAGI.

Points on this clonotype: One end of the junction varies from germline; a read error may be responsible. The CDR3 nucleotides are TGTACCAGTATTAAGACAGGGAACACTGAAGCTTTCTTT. Translating it yields CTSIKTGNTEAFF. V gene TRBV6-5 combines with J gene TRBJ1-1; maybe TRBD1 (6 bases). The CDR3 is made up of 13 amino acids. Per germline, CDR1 MNHEY and CDR2 SVGAGI.

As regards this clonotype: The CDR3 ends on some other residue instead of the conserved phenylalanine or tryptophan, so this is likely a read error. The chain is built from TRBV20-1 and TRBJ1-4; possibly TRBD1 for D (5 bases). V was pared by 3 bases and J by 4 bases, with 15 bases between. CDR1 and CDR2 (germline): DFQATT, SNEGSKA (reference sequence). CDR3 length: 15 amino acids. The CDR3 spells CSARNRDVYNEKLFY. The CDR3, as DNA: TGCAGTGCTAGGAACCGGGACGTATATAATGAAAAACTGTTTTAT.

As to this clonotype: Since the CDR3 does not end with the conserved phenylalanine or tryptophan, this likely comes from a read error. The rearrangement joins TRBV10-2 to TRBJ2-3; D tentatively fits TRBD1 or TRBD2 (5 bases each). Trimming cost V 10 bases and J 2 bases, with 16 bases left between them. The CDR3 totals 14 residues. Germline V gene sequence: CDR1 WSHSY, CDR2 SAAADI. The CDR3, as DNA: TGCGCCAACAACGGGACGGACCTCACAGATACGCAGTATCTT. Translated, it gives CANNGTDLTDTQYL.

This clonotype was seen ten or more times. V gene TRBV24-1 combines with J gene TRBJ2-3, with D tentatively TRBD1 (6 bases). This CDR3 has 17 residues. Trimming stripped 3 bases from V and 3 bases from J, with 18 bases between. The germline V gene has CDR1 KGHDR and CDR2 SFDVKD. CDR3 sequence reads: CATSDVVSGTPTDTQYF. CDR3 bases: TGTGCCACCAGTGATGTTGTGTCCGGGACACCTACAGATACGCAGTATTTT.

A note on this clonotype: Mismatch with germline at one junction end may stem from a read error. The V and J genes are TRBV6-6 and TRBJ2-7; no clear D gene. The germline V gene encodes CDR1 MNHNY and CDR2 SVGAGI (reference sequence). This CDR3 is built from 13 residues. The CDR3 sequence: CVSSLVPSYEQYF. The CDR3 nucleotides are TGTGTCAGCTCTCTGGTTCCATCCTACGAGCAGTACTTC.

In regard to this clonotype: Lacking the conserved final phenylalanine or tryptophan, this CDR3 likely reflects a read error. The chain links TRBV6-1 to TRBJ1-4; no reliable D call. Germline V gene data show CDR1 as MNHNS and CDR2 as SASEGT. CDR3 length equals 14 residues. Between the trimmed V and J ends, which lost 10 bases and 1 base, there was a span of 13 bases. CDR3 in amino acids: CANRDPITNEKLFS. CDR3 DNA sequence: TGTGCCAACAGAGACCCCATAACTAATGAAAAACTGTTTTCT.

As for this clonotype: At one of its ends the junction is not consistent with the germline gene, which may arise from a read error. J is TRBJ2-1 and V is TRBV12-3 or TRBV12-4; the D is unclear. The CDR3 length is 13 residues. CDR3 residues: CVSSETTWNEKFF. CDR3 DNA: TGTGTCAGCAGTGAGACCACATGGAATGAGAAGTTCTTC.

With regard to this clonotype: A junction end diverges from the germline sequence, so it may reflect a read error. CDR3 sequence (DNA): TGTACCACCAGTGTCACGGGAGGGGTGTATTCCTACGAGCAGTACTTC. Protein sequence: CTTSVTGGVYSYEQYF. The V call is TRBV24-1, the J call TRBJ2-7; 8 bases are a match to TRBD2. Germline CDR1 reads KGHDR; CDR2 reads SFDVKD. The CDR3 runs to 16 residues.

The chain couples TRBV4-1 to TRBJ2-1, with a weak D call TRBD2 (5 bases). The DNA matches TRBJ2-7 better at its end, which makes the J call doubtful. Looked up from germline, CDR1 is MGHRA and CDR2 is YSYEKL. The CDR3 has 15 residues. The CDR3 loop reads CASSQEGVAYNEQYF. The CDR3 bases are TGCGCCAGCAGCCAAGAGGGAGTAGCCTACAATGAGCAGTACTTC.

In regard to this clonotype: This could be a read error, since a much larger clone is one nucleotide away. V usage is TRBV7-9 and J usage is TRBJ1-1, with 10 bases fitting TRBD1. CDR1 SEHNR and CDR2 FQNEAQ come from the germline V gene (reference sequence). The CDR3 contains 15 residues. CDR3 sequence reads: CASSSGTGVNTVAFF. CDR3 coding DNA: TGTGCCAGCAGCTCAGGGACAGGGGTGAACACTGTAGCTTTCTTT.

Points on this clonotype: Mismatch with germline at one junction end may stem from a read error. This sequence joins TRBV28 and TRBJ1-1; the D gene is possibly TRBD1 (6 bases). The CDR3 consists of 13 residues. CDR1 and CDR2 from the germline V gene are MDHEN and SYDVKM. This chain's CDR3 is CASSALGDTETSF. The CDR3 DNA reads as TGTGCCAGCAGTGCATTGGGGGACACTGAAACTTCCTTT.

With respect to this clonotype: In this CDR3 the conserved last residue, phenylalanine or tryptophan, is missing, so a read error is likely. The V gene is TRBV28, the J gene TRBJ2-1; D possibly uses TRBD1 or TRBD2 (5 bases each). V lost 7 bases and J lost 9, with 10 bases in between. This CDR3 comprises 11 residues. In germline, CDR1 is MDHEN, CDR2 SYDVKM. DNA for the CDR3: TGTGCCAGCACCACTGGGGGTGAGCAGTTCTTG. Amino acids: CASTTGGEQFL.

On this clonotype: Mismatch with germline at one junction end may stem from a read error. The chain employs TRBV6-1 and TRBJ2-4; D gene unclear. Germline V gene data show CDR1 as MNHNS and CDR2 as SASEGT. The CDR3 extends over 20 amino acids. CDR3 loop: CASSQLWTIAGRIAKNFQYF. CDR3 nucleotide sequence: TGTGCCAGCAGTCAATTATGGACCATAGCCGGACGTATAGCCAAAAACTTTCAGTACTTC.

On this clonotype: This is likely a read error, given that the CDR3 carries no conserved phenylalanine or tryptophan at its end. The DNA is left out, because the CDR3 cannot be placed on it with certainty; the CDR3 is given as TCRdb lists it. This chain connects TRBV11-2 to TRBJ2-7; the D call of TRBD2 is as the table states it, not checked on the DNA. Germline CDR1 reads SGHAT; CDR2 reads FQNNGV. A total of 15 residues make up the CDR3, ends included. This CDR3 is CASSFGTSASCEQYY.

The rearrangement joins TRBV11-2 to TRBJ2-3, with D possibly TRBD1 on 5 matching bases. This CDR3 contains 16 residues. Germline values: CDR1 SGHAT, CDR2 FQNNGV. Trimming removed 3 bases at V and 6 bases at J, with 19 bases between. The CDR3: CASSLWGQLASDTQYF. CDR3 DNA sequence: TGTGCCAGCAGCTTGTGGGGCCAGCTTGCGTCGGATACGCAGTATTTT.

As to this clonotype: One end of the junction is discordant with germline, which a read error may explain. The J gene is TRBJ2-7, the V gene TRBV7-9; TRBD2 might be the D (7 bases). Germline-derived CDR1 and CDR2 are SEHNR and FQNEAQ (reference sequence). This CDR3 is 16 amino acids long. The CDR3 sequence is CASSLFPQGTTYERYF. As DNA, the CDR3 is TGTGCCAGCAGCTTATTCCCCCAGGGGACTACCTACGAGCGGTACTTC. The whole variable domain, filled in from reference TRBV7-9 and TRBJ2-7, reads DTGVSQNPRHKITKRGQNVTFRCDPISEHNRLYWYRQTLGQGPEFLTYFQNEAQLEKSRLLSDRFSAERPKGSFSTLEIQRTEQGDSAMYLCASSLFPQGTTYERYFGPGTRLTVT.

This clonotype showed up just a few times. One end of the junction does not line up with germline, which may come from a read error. The CDR3 DNA reads TGTGCCAGCAGCTTATCACAGGGGGACAATCAGCCCCAGCATTTT. Its translation is CASSLSQGDNQPQHF. This chain connects TRBV28 to TRBJ1-5; 8 bases align to TRBD1. CDR1 is MDHEN and CDR2 is SYDVKM in the germline V gene. The CDR3 runs to 15 residues. The full variable domain, rest sourced from reference TRBV28 and TRBJ1-5, is DVKVTQSSRYLVKRTGEKVFLECVQDMDHENMFWYRQDPGLGLRLIYFSYDVKMKEKGDIPEGYSVSREKKERFSLILESASTNQTSMYLCASSLSQGDNQPQHFGDGTRLSIL.

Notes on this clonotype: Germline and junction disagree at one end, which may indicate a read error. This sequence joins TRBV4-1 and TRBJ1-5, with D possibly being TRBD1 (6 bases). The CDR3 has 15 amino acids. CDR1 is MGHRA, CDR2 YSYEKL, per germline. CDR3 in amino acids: CASSQGGRGNQPQHF. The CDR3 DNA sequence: TGCGCCAGCAGCCAAGGGGGCAGGGGCAATCAGCCCCAACATTTT.

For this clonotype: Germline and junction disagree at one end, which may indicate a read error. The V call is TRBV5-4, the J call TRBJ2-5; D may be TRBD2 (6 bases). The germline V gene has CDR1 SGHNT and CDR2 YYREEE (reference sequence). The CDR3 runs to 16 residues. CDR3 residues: CASNSQTRRVQETQHF. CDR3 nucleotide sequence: TGTGCCAGCAACTCCCAGACTAGGAGGGTCCAAGAGACCCAGCACTTC.

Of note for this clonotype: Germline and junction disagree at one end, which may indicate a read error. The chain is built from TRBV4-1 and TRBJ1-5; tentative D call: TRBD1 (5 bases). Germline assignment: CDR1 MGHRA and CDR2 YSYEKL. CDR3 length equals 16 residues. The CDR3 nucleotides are TGCGCCAGCAGCCAAACTAACAGGTCCTCCAATCAGCTCCAGCATTTT. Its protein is CASSQTNRSSNQLQHF.

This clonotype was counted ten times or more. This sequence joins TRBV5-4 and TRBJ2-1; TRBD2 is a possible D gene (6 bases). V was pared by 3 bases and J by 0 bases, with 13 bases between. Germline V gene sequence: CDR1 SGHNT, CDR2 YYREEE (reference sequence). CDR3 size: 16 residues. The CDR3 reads CASSSLALSSYNEQFF. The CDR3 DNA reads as TGTGCCAGCAGCTCGCTAGCGCTGAGCTCCTACAATGAGCAGTTCTTC. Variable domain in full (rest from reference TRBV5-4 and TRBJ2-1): ETGVTQSPTHLIKTRGQQVTLRCSSQSGHNTVSWYQQALGQGPQFIFQYYREEENGRGNFPPRFSGLQFPNYSSELNVNALELDDSALYLCASSSLALSSYNEQFFGPGTRLTVL.

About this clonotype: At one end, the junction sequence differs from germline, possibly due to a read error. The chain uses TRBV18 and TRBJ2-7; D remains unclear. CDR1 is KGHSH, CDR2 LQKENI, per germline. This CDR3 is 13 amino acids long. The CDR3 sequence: CASSRPSSYERYF. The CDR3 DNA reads TGTGCCAGCTCACGACCGAGCTCCTACGAGCGGTACTTC.

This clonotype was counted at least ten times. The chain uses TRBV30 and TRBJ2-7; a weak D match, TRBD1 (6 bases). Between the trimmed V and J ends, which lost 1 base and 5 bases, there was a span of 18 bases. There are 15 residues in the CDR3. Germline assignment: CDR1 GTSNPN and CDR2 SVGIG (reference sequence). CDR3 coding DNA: TGTGCCTGGAGTGGAGGAATAGTACAGGGAAACGAGCAGTACTTC. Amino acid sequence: CAWSGGIVQGNEQYF.

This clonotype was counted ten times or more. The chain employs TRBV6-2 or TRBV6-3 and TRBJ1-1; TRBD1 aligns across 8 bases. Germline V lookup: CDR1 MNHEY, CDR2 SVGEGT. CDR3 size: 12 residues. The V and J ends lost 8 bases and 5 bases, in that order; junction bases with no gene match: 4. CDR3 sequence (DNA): TGTGCCAGCCGCAGGGGGCAGACTGAAGCTTTCTTT. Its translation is CASRRGQTEAFF.

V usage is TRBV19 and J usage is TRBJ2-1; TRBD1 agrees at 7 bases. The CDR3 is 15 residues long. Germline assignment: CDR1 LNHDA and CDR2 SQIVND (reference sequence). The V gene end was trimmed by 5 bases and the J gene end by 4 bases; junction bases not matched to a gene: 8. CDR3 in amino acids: CASSLGQDGYNEQFF. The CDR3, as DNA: TGTGCCAGTAGTCTAGGACAGGACGGGTACAATGAGCAGTTCTTC.